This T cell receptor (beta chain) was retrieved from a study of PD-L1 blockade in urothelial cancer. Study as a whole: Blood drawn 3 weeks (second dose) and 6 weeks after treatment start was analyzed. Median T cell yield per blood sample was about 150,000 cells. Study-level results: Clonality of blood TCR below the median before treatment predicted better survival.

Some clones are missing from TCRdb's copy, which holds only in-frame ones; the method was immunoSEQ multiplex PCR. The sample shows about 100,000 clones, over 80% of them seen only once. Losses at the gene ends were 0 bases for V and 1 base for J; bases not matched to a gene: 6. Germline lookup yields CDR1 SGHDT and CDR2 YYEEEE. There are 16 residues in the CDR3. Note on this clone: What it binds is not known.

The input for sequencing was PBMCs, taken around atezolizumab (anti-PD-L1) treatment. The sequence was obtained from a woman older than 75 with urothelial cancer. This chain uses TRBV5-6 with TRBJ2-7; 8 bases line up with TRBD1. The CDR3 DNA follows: TGTGCCAGCAGCTTGGCCTGGACAGGGCAGTCCTACGAGCAGTACTTC. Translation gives CASSLAWTGQSYEQYF.